The 9 T cell receptor beta chains below all came from one sample that was sequenced in a study of blood T cell repertoires in COVID-19. Method: immunoSEQ multiplex PCR; TCRdb's copy keeps in-frame clones and lacks some. The data show about 67,000 clones, more than 75% seen once. The sequenced sample was peripheral blood. The receptors shown here come from a woman aged 55-70 years with acute or convalescent COVID-19.

V and J are TRBV15 and TRBJ2-1; D may be TRBD2 (5 bases). Trimming left V 4 bases short and J 5 bases short, with 12 bases between. Germline V CDR1 and CDR2: LNHNV, YYDKDF (reference sequence). CDR3 length: 14 residues. In DNA, the CDR3 is TGTGCCACCAGCAACCGGAGGACCAACAATGAGCAGTTCTTC. This encodes CATSNRRTNNEQFF.

The chain links TRBV9 to TRBJ1-2; 11 bases map to TRBD1. Trimming took 3 bases from V and 4 from J; bases not matched to a gene: 8. CDR1 SGDLS and CDR2 YYNGEE come from the germline V gene. The CDR3 spans 16 residues. CDR3 protein: CASSGPDRGPPYGYTF. The CDR3 DNA follows: TGTGCCAGCAGCGGGCCGGACAGGGGGCCCCCCTATGGCTACACCTTC.

This chain joins TRBV11-2 and TRBJ1-1; tentative D call: TRBD1 (5 bases). The CDR3 runs 14 residues. Trimming stripped 6 bases from V and 0 bases from J, with 11 bases between. Germline V gene lookup returns CDR1 SGHAT and CDR2 FQNNGV. This chain's CDR3 is CASRTPGMNTEAFF. The CDR3 coding sequence is TGTGCCAGCAGAACGCCAGGGATGAACACTGAAGCTTTCTTT.

This chain joins TRBV19 and TRBJ1-5, with 8 bases lining up with TRBD1. J was trimmed by 3 bases and V by 5 bases; bases with no gene match: 6. The CDR3 is made up of 15 amino acids. Germline CDR1 LNHDA, CDR2 SQIVND (reference sequence). CDR3 DNA sequence: TGTGCCAGTAGTCCCCCAGGGGGCGACAATCAGCCCCAGCATTTT. As protein: CASSPPGGDNQPQHF.

This clone has a single count. A junction end diverges from the germline sequence, so it may reflect a read error. The V and J genes are TRBV7-7 and TRBJ2-3; 10 positions match TRBD2. Germline CDR1 is SSHAT and CDR2 is FNYEAQ (reference sequence). This CDR3 has 17 residues. The CDR3 sequence: CASSPLISSGGGDTQYF. CDR3 DNA: TGTGCTAGCAGCCCTCTCATCTCTAGCGGGGGCGGAGATACGCAGTATTTT.

The chain is built from TRBV4-2 and TRBJ1-2; 10 nucleotides agree with TRBD1. Trimming took 4 bases from V and 3 from J; bases not matched to a gene: 5. This CDR3 has 15 amino acids. Per germline, CDR1 LGHNA and CDR2 YNFKEQ. CDR3 sequence reads: CASSLGQGEDYGYTF. CDR3 sequence (DNA): TGTGCCAGCAGCCTCGGACAGGGGGAGGACTATGGCTACACCTTC.

There are a few counts of this clone. The gene calls are TRBV21-1 and TRBJ1-6. TRBV21-1 is a pseudogene. This CDR3 has 14 residues. CDR3 residues: CASSKEKDHSPLHF. CDR3 bases: TGTGCCAGCAGCAAGGAGAAGGATCATTCACCCCTCCACTTT.

The chain has TRBV29-1 and TRBJ1-1, with 7 bases that match TRBD1. V lost 2 bases, J lost 8 bases, and 8 bases stayed unmatched. The CDR3 runs 13 residues. Germline loops: CDR1 SQVTM, CDR2 ANQGSEA. This CDR3 reads CSVEYRGSREAFF. The CDR3 DNA sequence: TGCAGCGTTGAATACAGGGGAAGTCGAGAAGCTTTCTTT.

The chain joins TRBV18 to TRBJ1-6; TRBD1 matches at 7 bases. Germline CDR1 reads KGHSH; CDR2 reads LQKENI. Trimming took 6 bases from V and 8 from J; bases not matched to a gene: 4. The CDR3 length is 13 residues. CDR3 amino acids: CASSQGGDSPLHF. The CDR3 bases are TGTGCCAGCTCGCAGGGGGGAGATTCACCCCTCCACTTT.